These 10 T cell receptor beta chains were all obtained from the same sample, sequenced in a study of blood T cell repertoires in COVID-19. Measured with immunoSEQ multiplex PCR; TCRdb has only the in-frame clones, and not every one. In the table there are about 180,000 clones, 85% to 90% of which are singletons. Sequencing input: peripheral blood. All receptors come from a man in his 70s with active or convalescent COVID-19.

This clone was recorded only once. This chain uses TRBV18 with TRBJ1-1, with 7 bases fitting TRBD1. Germline CDR1 and CDR2: KGHSH and LQKENI. The length of the CDR3 is 14 residues. Trimming cost V 2 bases and J 1 base; bases outside gene matches: 1. The CDR3: CASSPGDRNTEAFF. In nucleotides, the CDR3 is TGTGCCAGCTCACCAGGGGACAGGAACACTGAAGCTTTCTTT.

The rearrangement joins TRBV7-2 to TRBJ1-2; TRBD1 matches 9 bases. This CDR3 region has 17 residues. V lost 2 bases to trimming and J lost 5 bases; unmatched junction nucleotides: 12. Germline V CDR1 and CDR2: SGHTA, FQGNSA. The CDR3 region is CASSLLGGSGQGYGYTF. In nucleotides, the CDR3 is TGTGCCAGCAGCTTATTAGGAGGATCGGGACAGGGATATGGCTACACCTTC. Full variable domain (rest looked up from reference TRBV7-2 and TRBJ1-2): GAGVSQSPSNKVTEKGKDVELRCDPISGHTALYWYRQSLGQGLEFLIYFQGNSAPDKSGLPSDRFSAERTGGSVSTLTIQRTQQEDSAVYLCASSLLGGSGQGYGYTFGSGTRLTVV.

Details on this clone: Other DNA variants within this sample encode the same CDR3. The rearrangement joins TRBV18 to TRBJ2-3, with D possibly being TRBD2 (5 bases). The CDR3 totals 13 residues. Trimming stripped 0 bases from V and 6 bases from J, with 7 bases between. The germline gives CDR1 KGHSH, CDR2 LQKENI. The CDR3 loop is CASSPPGADTQYF. In nucleotides, the CDR3 is TGTGCCAGCTCACCACCGGGAGCGGATACGCAGTATTTT. The full variable domain, in which reference TRBV18 and TRBJ2-3 provide the parts outside the CDR3, is NAGVMQNPRHLVRRRGQEARLRCSPMKGHSHVYWYRQLPEEGLKFMVYLQKENIIDESGMPKERFSAEFPKEGPSILRIQQVVRGDSAAYFCASSPPGADTQYFGPGTRLTVL.

Comment on this clone: Compared with germline, one end of the junction differs, possibly owing to a read error. The J gene is TRBJ1-5, the V gene TRBV19; D unresolved. This CDR3 has 13 residues. Germline V gene data show CDR1 as LNHDA and CDR2 as SQIVND (reference sequence). The CDR3 DNA is TGTGCCACTAGTACTGTAGACAATCAGCCCCAGCATTTT. Translated: CATSTVDNQPQHF.

The chain recombines TRBV7-3 with TRBJ1-4, with 9 bases lining up with TRBD1. Germline V CDR1 and CDR2: SGHTA, FQGTGA. The ends lost 5 bases at V and 8 bases at J; junction bases unmatched: 9. The CDR3 runs 15 residues. The CDR3 DNA follows: TGTGCCAGCAGCCCTACCGGGACAGGGATGGAAAAACTGTTTTTT. It encodes CASSPTGTGMEKLFF.

The CDR3: CASYVQGTYEQYF. The CDR3 DNA is TGTGCCAGCTATGTTCAGGGGACCTACGAGCAGTACTTC. The V and J genes are TRBV6-5 and TRBJ2-7; a weak D match, TRBD1 (6 bases). V was pared by 8 bases and J by 2 bases, with 13 bases between. This CDR3 spans 13 amino acids. Germline V gene sequence: CDR1 MNHEY, CDR2 SVGAGI.

Only a few counts were recorded for this clone. The sample has other DNA sequences that encode this CDR3 too. The chain combines TRBV7-2 with TRBJ1-5; D might be TRBD1 (6 bases). V was shortened by 1 base and J by 4 bases, with 11 bases between the two germline ends. This CDR3 is built from 15 residues. CDR1 is SGHTA and CDR2 is FQGNSA in the germline V gene. CDR3 nucleotides: TGTGCCAGCAGCTTAGGGGGGCAGGGAAATCAGCCCCAGCATTTT. Protein: CASSLGGQGNQPQHF.

The chain has TRBV7-8 and TRBJ2-1; a possible D gene is TRBD1 (5 bases). Per the germline V gene, CDR1 is SGHVS and CDR2 is FQNEAQ. Trimming took off 5 bases at V and 4 bases at J, with 15 bases between the two ends. The CDR3 has 15 amino acids. The CDR3 reads CASSLQVADYNEQFF. The CDR3 DNA reads TGTGCCAGCAGCCTACAGGTTGCGGATTACAATGAGCAGTTCTTC.

The V and J genes are TRBV5-4 and TRBJ2-5; TRBD2 matches 7 bases. The CDR3 covers 15 residues. Germline V gives CDR1 SGHNT, CDR2 YYREEE (reference sequence). After removal of 4 bases from V and 5 bases from J, the junction contained 11 bases not matched to a gene. CDR3 sequence (DNA): TGTGCCAGCAGCCTCAGAGAGCGGGGAGTGGAGACCCAGTACTTC. Protein: CASSLRERGVETQYF.

This chain connects TRBV6-5 to TRBJ1-2; D is unresolved. The CDR3 is made up of 12 amino acids. The germline gives CDR1 MNHEY, CDR2 SVGAGI. The V end was cut by 7 bases, the J end by 0 bases, with 6 bases between. CDR3 loop: CASKSPNYGYTF. The CDR3, as DNA: TGTGCCAGCAAAAGCCCTAACTATGGCTACACCTTC.